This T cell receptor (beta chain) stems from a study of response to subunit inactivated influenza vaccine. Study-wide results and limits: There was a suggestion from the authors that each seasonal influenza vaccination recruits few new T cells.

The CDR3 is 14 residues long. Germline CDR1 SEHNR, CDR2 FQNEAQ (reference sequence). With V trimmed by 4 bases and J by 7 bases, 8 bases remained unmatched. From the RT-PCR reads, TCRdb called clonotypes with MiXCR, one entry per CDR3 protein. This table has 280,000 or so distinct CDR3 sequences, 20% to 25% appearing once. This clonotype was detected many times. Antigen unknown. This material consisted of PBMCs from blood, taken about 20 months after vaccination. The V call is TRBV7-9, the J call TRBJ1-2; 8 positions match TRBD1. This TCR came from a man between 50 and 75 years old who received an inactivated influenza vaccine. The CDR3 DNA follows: TGTGCCAGCAGCTCCTCCGGGACAGGTTTTGGCTACACCTTC. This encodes CASSSSGTGFGYTF.